The present entry profiles one T cell receptor beta chain with its context. Seattle patient enrollment occurred during active infection, with longitudinal follow-up thereafter. The source of the sample is a study of blood T cell repertoires in COVID-19. Study at large: COVID-19 samples, acute and convalescent, were from the United States, Italy and Spain. PBMCs, B-cell-depleted T cells, or T cells provided the cDNA or gDNA that made up the material.

The CDR3 has 13 amino acids. Between the trimmed V and J ends, which lost 2 bases and 4 bases, there was a span of 8 bases. Germline lookup yields CDR1 KGHSH and CDR2 LQKENI. Original processing notes: Reference gene primer amplification in the assay estimated nucleated cell counts. The table came from immunoSEQ multiplex PCR; TCRdb's copy has only in-frame clones and leaves some out. V, J and clone size are taken as reported in that table, and D and trimming were inferred from the DNA itself. The data contain about 360,000 clones, about 88% of them singletons. Source material: peripheral blood. The gene calls are TRBV18 and TRBJ1-1; no definite D call. The sequence derives from a woman aged 60-75 years with COVID-19, enrolled during active disease. The CDR3, as DNA: TGTGCCAGCTCACCATCGGAGGGCACTGAAGCTTTCTTT. It is translated as CASSPSEGTEAFF.